The subject of this entry is one T cell receptor (beta chain). What it binds is unknown. The data are from a study of beta chain features in type 1 diabetes. Study results and limitations: It was not settled here whether HLA type affects TCRB rearrangement. The study found fewer insertions and more deletions at VDJ junctions in type 1 diabetes patients. PCR might favor shorter templates, equally in patients and controls. Sampled from patients, naive, central memory and Treg TCRB repertoires appeared more similar than those sampled from healthy donors. Across all four CD4+ subsets, people with type 1 diabetes showed modestly shorter TCRB CDR3s.

Of the isolated RNA, all was reverse transcribed, and so the sequenced material was expressed TCRB transcripts. Sequenced by immunoSEQ multiplex PCR; TCRdb stores in-frame clones only, minus some. This table has around 240,000 clones, roughly 17% appearing once. V shed 3 bases, J shed 0 bases, and the junction held 4 bases outside the gene matches. The germline CDR1 and CDR2 sequences are SGHTA and FQGNSA. This CDR3 comprises 15 residues. This receptor was taken from a man in his thirties or forties with type 1 diabetes. Sequenced: naive CD4+ T cells from blood. The chain couples TRBV7-2 to TRBJ2-7; TRBD1 matches 8 bases. Here the CDR3 reads CASSFNRGASYEQYF. The CDR3 DNA is TGTGCCAGCAGCTTCAACAGGGGGGCCTCCTACGAGCAGTACTTC.